This section outlines one TCR beta chain sequence together with its context. Antigen: not known. Unstimulated regulatory T cells (CD4+CD25+CD127-), CD4+CD25- non-regulatory cells, CD4 and CD8 cells were FACS-sorted from thawed PBMCs. The sample originates from a study of Tregs in tolerant kidney transplant recipients. V lost 4 bases and J 0 bases, leaving 20 bases between the germline ends. The CDR3 consists of 17 residues. Looked up from germline, CDR1 is SGHTS and CDR2 is YDEGEE. Data came from immunoSEQ multiplex PCR; TCRdb stores just in-frame clones and leaves some out. The repertoire holds some 110,000 clones, with about 90% as singletons. Study conclusions and caveats: This study did not directly address biological reproducibility.

Sample: CD4+ T cells from blood. This clonotype was sampled from a human donor in good health. The chain couples TRBV5-8 to TRBJ2-7, with D tentatively TRBD1 or TRBD2 (5 bases each). CDR3 coding DNA: TGTGCCAGCAGCCCACCGACAGTATGGGACCGCTCCTACGAGCAGTACTTC. It codes for CASSPPTVWDRSYEQYF.